This TCR beta chain emerged from a study of CD8+ T cells in alopecia areata. Study results and caveats: The study also sequences resident alphabeta T cells of normal skin in scalp samples. Among the top 100, expanded CD8+ clones were significantly decreased by tofacitinib, as was scalp clonality.

Isolated RNA was reverse transcribed into cDNA used as the sequencing template. Here immunoSEQ multiplex PCR was the method, and the copy in TCRdb shows in-frame clones only, minus some. Of under 300,000 clones in the sample, about three fifths are singletons; the top ten hold more than 0.85%. Regarding treatment: oral pan-JAK inhibitor, 5-10 mg twice daily. Lesional scalp punch biopsies and peripheral blood came from alopecia areata patients. This clone was seen a handful of times. The antigen remains undetermined. The sequence derives from a human donor with alopecia areata. The sample consisted of CD4+ T cells sorted from blood, taken between weeks 51 and 54, from a patient treated with tofacitinib.

CDR3 DNA sequence: TGTGCCAGCAGTGAAGGGCAGTTTTACGAGCAGTACTTC. As protein: CASSEGQFYEQYF. V gene TRBV6-1 combines with J gene TRBJ2-7; D gene ambiguous. The ends were cut back, 1 base at V and 4 bases at J, with 8 bases in the middle. CDR1 MNHNS and CDR2 SASEGT come from the germline V gene. This CDR3 has 13 residues.